These 9 T cell receptor beta chains came from one sample sequenced in a study of T cell responses to AZD1222 COVID-19 vaccine. Some clones are missing from TCRdb's copy, which holds only in-frame ones; the method was immunoSEQ multiplex PCR. The table lists about 170,000 clones, 80% to 95% of them singletons, with about 3.9% in the top ten. This sample comprised peripheral blood, obtained on day 0 of AZD1222 vaccination. These receptors were collected from an adult in good health.

The chain joins TRBV7-9 to TRBJ2-7; D gene unclear. Deletions cut 1 base from V and 1 base from J, with 8 bases between. The germline V gene encodes CDR1 SEHNR and CDR2 FQNEAQ (reference sequence). The CDR3 is 14 residues long. CDR3 residues: CASSLDSTSYEQYF. The CDR3 DNA reads TGTGCCAGCAGCTTAGACAGTACATCCTACGAGCAGTACTTC.

The chain couples TRBV7-6 to TRBJ1-5; the D gene is possibly TRBD1 (6 bases). Trimming removed 10 bases at V and 5 bases at J, with 18 bases between. The CDR3 is 14 residues long. Per germline, CDR1 SGHVS and CDR2 FNYEAQ. The CDR3 region has the DNA TGTGCCATGGTAGGGGGGAAGGGTCATCAGCCCCAGCATTTT. Its translation: CAMVGGKGHQPQHF.

The chain is built from TRBV11-2 and TRBJ2-7, with 10 bases that match TRBD2. This CDR3 region has 15 residues. CDR1 and CDR2 (germline): SGHAT, FQNNGV. The junction had 6 bases not matched to a gene; V was cut back by 3 bases and J by 4 bases. DNA for the CDR3: TGTGCCAGCAGCTTCAGTAGCGGGGGGACATACGAGCAGTACTTC. This translates into CASSFSSGGTYEQYF.

The chain carries TRBV24-1 and TRBJ2-1; TRBD2 might be the D (6 bases). The V gene lost 5 bases and the J gene lost 6 bases, with 13 bases spanning the gap. Germline V CDR1 and CDR2: KGHDR, SFDVKD. The CDR3 sequence is 14 residues long. The CDR3 here is CATSARLEPNEQFF. CDR3 DNA sequence: TGTGCCACCAGTGCGCGACTAGAACCCAATGAGCAGTTCTTC.

The V and J genes are TRBV6-5 and TRBJ2-7; D remains unclear. CDR1 MNHEY and CDR2 SVGAGI come from the germline V gene. This CDR3 is 14 amino acids long. V lost 6 bases, J lost 0 bases, and 12 bases lay in between. The CDR3 coding sequence is TGTGCCAGCAGCCAGGCGATAAGCTCCTACGAGCAGTACTTC. Its translation is CASSQAISSYEQYF.

A single count supports this clone. V and J are TRBV3-1 (or the pseudogene TRBV3-2) and TRBJ1-2; no clear D. V lost 0 bases, J lost 4 bases, and 6 bases lay in between. Germline loops: CDR1 LGHDT, CDR2 YNNKEL (reference sequence). The CDR3 sequence is 13 residues long. The CDR3 bases are TGTGCCAGCAGCCAAGAGGGGAGCTATGGCTACACCTTC. Translating gives CASSQEGSYGYTF.

There are a few counts of this clone. The CDR3 DNA follows: TGTGCCAGCAGTGACATGAAGGGGAATAATTCACCCCTCCACTTT. It encodes CASSDMKGNNSPLHF. The genes are TRBV6-1 and TRBJ1-6, with D perhaps TRBD1 (5 bases). Germline V CDR1 and CDR2: MNHNS, SASEGT. The CDR3 is made up of 15 amino acids. With 3 bases removed from V and 5 bases from J, the gap between germline ends came to 11 bases.

The genes are TRBV6-1 and TRBJ1-1, with D unresolved. The V and J ends lost 2 bases and 6 bases respectively, with 16 bases between them. CDR1 is MNHNS and CDR2 is SASEGT in the germline V gene. The CDR3 consists of 15 residues. This CDR3 reads CASSESRVRTAEAFF. The CDR3 bases are TGTGCCAGCAGTGAATCGAGGGTGAGAACCGCTGAAGCTTTCTTT.

The chain links TRBV21-1 to TRBJ2-1; the D call of TRBD2 is as the table states it, not checked on the DNA. TRBV21-1 is a pseudogene locus. The CDR3 spans 18 residues. CDR3 sequence reads: CASSLQKGLAGANNEQFF. Written as DNA, the CDR3 is TGTGCCAGCAGCCTCCAGAAAGGACTAGCGGGGGCTAACAATGAGCAGTTCTTC.